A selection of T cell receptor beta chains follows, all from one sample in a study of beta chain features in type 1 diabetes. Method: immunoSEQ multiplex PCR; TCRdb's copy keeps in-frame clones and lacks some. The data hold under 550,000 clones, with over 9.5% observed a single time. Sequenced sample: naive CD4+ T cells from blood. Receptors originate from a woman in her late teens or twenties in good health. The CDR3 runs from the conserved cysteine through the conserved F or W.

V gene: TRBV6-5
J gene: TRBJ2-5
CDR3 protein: CASSLPGQGWETQYF

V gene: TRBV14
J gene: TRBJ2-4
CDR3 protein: CASSLRGGRDKNIQYF

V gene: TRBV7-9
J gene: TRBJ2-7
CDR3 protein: CASSPSGSYEQYF

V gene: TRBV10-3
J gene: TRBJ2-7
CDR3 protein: CAIRTQTSLGEQYF

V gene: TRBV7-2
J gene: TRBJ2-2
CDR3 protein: CASSFLGGTGELFF

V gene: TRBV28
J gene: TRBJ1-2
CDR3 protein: CASSPHRGTAWGYTF

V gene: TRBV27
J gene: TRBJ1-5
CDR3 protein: CASSYVQGQPQHF

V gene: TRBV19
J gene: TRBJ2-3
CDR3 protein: CASSIGPLAGVGSSTDTQYF

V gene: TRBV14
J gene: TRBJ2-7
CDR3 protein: CASSLGTKQGEQYF

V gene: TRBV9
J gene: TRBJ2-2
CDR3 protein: CASSVVPAGNTGELFF

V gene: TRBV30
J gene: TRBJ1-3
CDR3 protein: CAWTQNSGNTIYF

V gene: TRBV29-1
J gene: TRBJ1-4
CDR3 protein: CSVKSGTNEKLFF

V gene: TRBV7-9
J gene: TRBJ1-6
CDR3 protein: CASRRTGDNSPLHF

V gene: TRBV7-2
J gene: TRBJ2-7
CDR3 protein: CASSLTSTEQYF

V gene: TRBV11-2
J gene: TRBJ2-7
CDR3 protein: CASRRLAGGPEQYF

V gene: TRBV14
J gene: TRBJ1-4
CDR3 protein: CASSQGSFNEKLFF

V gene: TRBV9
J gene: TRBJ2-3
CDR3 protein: CASSVTSSTDTQYF

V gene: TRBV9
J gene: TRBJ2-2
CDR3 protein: CASSKDSFGELFF

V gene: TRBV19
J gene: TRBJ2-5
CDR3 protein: CASSMRSGRATETQYF

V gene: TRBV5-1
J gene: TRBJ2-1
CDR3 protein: CASSSFGLNNEQFF

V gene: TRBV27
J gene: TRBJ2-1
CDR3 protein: CASTRAGRNEQFF

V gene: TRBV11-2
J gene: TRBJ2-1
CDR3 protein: CASSHRFRIREQFF

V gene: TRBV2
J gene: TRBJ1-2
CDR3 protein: CASSGHTNYGYTF

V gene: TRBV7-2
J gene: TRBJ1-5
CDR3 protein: CASSLEGDQPQHF

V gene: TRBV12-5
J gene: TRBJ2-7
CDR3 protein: CASGTDRTYEQYF

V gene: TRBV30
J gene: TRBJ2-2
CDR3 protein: CAWSTGLAGATGELFF

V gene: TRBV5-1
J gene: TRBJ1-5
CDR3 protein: CASSPGQGNQPQHF

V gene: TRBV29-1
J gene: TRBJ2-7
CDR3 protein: CSVVFYEQYF

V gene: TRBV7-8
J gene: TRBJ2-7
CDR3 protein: CASSLGLAGGSYEQYF

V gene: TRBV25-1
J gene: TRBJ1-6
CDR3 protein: CASSNTGVYSPLHF

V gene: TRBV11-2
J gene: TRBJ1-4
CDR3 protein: CASSLDPGKLFF

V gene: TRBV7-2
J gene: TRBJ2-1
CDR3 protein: CASSLGVNEQFF